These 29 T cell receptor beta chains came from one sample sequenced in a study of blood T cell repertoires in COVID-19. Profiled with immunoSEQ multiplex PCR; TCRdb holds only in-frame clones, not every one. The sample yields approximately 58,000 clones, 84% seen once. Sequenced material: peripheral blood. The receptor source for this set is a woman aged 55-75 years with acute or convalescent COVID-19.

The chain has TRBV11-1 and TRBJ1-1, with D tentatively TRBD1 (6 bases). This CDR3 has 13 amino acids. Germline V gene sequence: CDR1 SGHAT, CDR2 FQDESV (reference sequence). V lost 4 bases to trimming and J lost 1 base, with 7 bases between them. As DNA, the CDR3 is TGTGCCAGCAGCTCAGGGGCGAACACTGAAGCTTTCTTT. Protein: CASSSGANTEAFF.

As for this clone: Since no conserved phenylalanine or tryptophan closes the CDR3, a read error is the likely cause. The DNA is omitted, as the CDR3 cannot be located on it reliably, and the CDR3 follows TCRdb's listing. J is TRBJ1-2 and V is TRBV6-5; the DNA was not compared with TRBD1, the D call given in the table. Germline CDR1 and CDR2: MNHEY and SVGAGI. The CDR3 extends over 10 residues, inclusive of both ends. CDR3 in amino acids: CASRPPRDIH.

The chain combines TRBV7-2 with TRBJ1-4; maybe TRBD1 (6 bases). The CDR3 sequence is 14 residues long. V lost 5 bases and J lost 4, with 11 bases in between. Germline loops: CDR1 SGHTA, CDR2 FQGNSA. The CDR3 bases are TGTGCCAGCAGCCGGGGGGCCCTTAATGAAAAACTGTTTTTT. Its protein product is CASSRGALNEKLFF.

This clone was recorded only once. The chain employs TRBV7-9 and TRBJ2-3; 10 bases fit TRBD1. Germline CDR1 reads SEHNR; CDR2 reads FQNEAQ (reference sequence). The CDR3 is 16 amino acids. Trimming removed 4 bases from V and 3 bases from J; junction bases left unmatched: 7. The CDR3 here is CASSYRQGATTDTQYF. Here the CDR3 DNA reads TGTGCCAGCAGCTACAGACAGGGGGCAACGACAGATACGCAGTATTTT. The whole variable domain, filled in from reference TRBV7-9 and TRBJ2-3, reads DTGVSQNPRHKITKRGQNVTFRCDPISEHNRLYWYRQTLGQGPEFLTYFQNEAQLEKSRLLSDRFSAERPKGSFSTLEIQRTEQGDSAMYLCASSYRQGATTDTQYFGPGTRLTVL.

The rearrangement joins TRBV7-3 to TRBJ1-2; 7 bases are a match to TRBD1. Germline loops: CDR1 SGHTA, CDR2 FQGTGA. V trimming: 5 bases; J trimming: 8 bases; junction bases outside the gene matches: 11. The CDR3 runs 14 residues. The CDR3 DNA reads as TGTGCCAGCAGCGCCGACAGGGATCGGGAAGGCTACACCTTC. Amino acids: CASSADRDREGYTF.

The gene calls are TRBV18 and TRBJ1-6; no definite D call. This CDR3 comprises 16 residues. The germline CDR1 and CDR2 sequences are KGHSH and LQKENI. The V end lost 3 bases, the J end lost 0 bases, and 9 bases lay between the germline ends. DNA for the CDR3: TGTGCCAGCTCACCCGACATTAGCTCCTATAATTCACCCCTCCACTTT. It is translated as CASSPDISSYNSPLHF.

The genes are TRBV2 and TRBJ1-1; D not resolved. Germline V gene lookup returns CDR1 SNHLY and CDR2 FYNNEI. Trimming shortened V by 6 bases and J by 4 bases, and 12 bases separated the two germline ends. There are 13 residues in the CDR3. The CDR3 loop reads CASSDSLGTEAFF. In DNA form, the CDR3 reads TGTGCCAGCAGCGATAGCTTGGGCACTGAAGCTTTCTTT.

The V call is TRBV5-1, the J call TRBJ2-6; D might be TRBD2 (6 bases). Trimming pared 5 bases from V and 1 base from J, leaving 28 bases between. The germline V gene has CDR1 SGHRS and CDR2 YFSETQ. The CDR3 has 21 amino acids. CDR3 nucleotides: TGCGCCAGCAGGCGGGACCTCCTTTCGATGACCTCCCCTTCTGGGGCCAACGTCCTGACTTTC. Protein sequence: CASRRDLLSMTSPSGANVLTF.

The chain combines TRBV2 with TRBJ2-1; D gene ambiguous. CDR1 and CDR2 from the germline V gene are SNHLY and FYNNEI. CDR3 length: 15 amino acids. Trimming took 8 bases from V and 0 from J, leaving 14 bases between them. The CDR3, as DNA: TGTGCCAGCCTAGAAGGATTCAACTCCTACAATGAGCAGTTCTTC. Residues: CASLEGFNSYNEQFF.

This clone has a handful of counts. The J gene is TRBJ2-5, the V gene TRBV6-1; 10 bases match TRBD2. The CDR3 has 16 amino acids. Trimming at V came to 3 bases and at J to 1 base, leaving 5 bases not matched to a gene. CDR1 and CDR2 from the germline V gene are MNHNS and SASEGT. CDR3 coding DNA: TGTGCCAGCAGTGAGTTAGCGGGGGGACCCCAAGAGACCCAGTACTTC. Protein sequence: CASSELAGGPQETQYF.

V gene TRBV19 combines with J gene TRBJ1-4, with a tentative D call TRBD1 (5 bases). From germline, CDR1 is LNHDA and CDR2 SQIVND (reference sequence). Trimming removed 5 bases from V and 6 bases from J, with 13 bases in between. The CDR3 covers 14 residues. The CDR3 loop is CASSVQVADEKLFF. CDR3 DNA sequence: TGTGCCAGTAGTGTACAGGTGGCCGATGAAAAACTGTTTTTT. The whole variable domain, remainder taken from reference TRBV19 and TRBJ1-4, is DGGITQSPKYLFRKEGQNVTLSCEQNLNHDAMYWYRQDPGQGLRLIYYSQIVNDFQKGDIAEGYSVSREKKESFPLTVTSAQKNPTAFYLCASSVQVADEKLFFGSGTQLSVL.

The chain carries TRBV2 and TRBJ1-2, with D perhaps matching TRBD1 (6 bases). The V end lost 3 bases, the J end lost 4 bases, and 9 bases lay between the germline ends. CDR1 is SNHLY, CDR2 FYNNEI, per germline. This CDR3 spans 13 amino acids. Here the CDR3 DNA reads TGTGCCAGCAGTGAGGGGGCGGGCTATGGCTACACCTTC. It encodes CASSEGAGYGYTF.

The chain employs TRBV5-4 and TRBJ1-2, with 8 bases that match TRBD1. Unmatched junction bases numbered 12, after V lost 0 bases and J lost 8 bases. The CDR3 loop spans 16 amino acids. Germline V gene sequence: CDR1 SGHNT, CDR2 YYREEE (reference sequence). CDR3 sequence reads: CASSLGPTDRGEGYTF. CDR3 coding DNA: TGTGCCAGCAGCTTGGGCCCTACTGACAGGGGTGAAGGCTACACCTTC.

CDR3 DNA: TGTGCCAGCATGGAGAGACAGGGGAAGTACGAGCAGTACTTC. This codes for CASMERQGKYEQYF. The genes are TRBV6-5 and TRBJ2-7, with 8 bases lining up with TRBD1. The CDR3 spans 14 residues. In germline, CDR1 is MNHEY, CDR2 SVGAGI. Unmatched junction bases numbered 9, after V lost 7 bases and J lost 4 bases.

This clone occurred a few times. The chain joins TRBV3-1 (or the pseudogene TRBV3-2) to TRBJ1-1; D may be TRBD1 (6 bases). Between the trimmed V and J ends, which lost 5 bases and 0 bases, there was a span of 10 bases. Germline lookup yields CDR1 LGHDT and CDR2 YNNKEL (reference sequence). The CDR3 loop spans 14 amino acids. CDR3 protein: CASSKGHMNTEAFF. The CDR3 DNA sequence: TGTGCCAGCAGCAAGGGACATATGAACACTGAAGCTTTCTTT.

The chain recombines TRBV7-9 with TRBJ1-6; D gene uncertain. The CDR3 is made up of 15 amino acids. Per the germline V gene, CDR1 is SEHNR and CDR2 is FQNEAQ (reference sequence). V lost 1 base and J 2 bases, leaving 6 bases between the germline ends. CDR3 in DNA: TGTGCCAGCAGCTTAGGGGAGGCCTATAATTCACCCCTCCACTTT. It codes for CASSLGEAYNSPLHF.

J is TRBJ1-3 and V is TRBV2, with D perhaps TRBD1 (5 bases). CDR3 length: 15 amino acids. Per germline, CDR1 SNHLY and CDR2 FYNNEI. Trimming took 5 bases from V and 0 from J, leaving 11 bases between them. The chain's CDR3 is CASSQGSSSGNTIYF. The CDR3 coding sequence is TGTGCCAGCAGTCAGGGCTCATCCTCTGGAAACACCATATATTTT.

The CDR3 region is CAISEQGSKNIQYF. CDR3 nucleotide sequence: TGTGCCATCAGTGAGCAGGGGAGCAAAAACATTCAGTACTTC. The chain has TRBV10-3 and TRBJ2-4, with D tentatively TRBD1 (6 bases). Trimming shortened V by 2 bases and J by 3 bases, and 8 bases separated the two germline ends. The CDR3 is 14 amino acids. Germline V gene lookup returns CDR1 ENHRY and CDR2 SYGVKD.

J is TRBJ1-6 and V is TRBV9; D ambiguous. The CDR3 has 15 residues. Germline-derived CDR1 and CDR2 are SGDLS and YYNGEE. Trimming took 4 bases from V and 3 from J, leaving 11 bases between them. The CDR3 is CASSPLGSYNSPLHF. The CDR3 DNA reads TGTGCCAGCAGCCCTCTCGGGAGCTATAATTCACCCCTCCACTTT.

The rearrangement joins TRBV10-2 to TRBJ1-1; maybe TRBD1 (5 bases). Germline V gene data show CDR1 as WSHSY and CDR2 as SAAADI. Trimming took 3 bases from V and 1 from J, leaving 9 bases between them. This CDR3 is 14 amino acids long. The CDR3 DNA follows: TGCGCCAGCAGTGAAGGGGCAGGGAACACTGAAGCTTTCTTT. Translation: CASSEGAGNTEAFF.

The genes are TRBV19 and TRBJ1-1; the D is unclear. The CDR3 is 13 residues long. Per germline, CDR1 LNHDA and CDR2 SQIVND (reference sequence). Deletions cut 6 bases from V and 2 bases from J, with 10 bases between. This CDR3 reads CASSLQSNTEAFF. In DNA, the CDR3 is TGTGCCAGTAGCCTACAGAGTAACACTGAAGCTTTCTTT.

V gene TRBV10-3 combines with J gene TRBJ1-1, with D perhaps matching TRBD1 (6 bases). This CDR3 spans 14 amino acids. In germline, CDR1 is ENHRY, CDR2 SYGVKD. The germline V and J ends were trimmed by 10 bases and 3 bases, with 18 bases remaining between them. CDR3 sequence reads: CATRRGGRDTEAFF. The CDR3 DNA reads TGTGCCACCCGGAGGGGGGGGCGGGACACTGAAGCTTTCTTT.

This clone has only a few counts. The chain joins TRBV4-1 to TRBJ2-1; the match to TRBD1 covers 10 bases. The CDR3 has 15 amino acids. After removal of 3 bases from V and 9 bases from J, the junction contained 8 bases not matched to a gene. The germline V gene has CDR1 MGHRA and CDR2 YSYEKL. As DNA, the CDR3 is TGCGCCAGCAGCCAGGGAGACAGGGGGCCAGGTGAGCAGTTCTTC. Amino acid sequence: CASSQGDRGPGEQFF.

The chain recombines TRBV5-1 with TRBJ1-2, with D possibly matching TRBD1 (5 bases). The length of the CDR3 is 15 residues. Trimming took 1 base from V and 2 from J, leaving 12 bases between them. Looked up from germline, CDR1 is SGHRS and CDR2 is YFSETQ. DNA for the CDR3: TGCGCCAGCAGCTTGATGGGGGAGGGGAACTATGGCTACACCTTC. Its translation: CASSLMGEGNYGYTF.

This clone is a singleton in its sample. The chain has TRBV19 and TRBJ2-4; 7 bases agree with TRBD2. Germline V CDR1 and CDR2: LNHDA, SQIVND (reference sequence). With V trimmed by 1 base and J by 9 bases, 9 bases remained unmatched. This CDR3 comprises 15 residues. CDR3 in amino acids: CASSIVSGENIIQYF. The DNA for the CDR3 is TGTGCCAGTAGTATAGTAAGCGGGGAGAATATCATTCAGTACTTC. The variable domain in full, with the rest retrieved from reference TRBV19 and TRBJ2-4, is DGGITQSPKYLFRKEGQNVTLSCEQNLNHDAMYWYRQDPGQGLRLIYYSQIVNDFQKGDIAEGYSVSREKKESFPLTVTSAQKNPTAFYLCASSIVSGENIIQYFGAGTRLSVL.

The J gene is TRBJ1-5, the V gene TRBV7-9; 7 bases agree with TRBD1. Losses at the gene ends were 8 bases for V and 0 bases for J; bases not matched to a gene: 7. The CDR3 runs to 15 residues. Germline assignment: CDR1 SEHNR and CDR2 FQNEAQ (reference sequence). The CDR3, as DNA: TGTGCCAGCTCCGAGGGACAGACTAGCAATCAGCCCCAGCATTTT. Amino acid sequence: CASSEGQTSNQPQHF. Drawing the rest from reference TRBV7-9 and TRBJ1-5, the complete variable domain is DTGVSQNPRHKITKRGQNVTFRCDPISEHNRLYWYRQTLGQGPEFLTYFQNEAQLEKSRLLSDRFSAERPKGSFSTLEIQRTEQGDSAMYLCASSEGQTSNQPQHFGDGTRLSIL.

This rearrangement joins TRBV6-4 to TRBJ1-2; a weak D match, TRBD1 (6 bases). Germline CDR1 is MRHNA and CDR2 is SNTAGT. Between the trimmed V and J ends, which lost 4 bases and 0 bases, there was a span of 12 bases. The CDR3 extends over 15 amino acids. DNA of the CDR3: TGTGCCAGCAGTGCAGGGGTCGGAGCTAACTATGGCTACACCTTC. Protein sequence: CASSAGVGANYGYTF.

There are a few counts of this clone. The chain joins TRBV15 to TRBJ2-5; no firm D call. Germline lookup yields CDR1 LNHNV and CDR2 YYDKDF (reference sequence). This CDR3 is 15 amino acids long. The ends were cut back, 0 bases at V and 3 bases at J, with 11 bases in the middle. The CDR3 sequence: CATSRDLGGEETQYF. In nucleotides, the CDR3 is TGTGCCACCAGCAGAGATCTTGGCGGAGAAGAGACCCAGTACTTC. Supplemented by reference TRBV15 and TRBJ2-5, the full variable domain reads DAMVIQNPRYQVTQFGKPVTLSCSQTLNHNVMYWYQQKSSQAPKLLFHYYDKDFNNEADTPDNFQSRRPNTSFCFLDIRSPGLGDTAMYLCATSRDLGGEETQYFGPGTRLLVL.

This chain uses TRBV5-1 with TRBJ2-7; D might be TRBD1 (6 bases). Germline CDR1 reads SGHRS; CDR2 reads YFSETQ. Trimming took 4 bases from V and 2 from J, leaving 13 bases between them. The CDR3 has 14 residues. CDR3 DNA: TGCGCCAGCAGCACGAGGGGGTCCCCCTACGAGCAGTACTTC. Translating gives CASSTRGSPYEQYF.